The 29 T cell receptor beta chains given below trace back to one sample, sequenced in a study of regulatory dendritic cells for organ transplantation. Their antigens remain unidentified. Sorted T cells were CFSE-labeled and cultured approximately five days with allogeneic regulatory or mature dendritic cells at 1:10. The data were produced by immunoSEQ multiplex PCR, yet TCRdb's version contains in-frame clones alone and is incomplete. The table lists fewer than 25,000 clones, approximately 85% of them singletons. The material sequenced was naive CD4+ T cells from blood cultured with regulatory dendritic cells. Indicated subset: CD45RA+ naive T cells. The origin of the receptors is a human donor in good health.

This clone was seen a handful of times. The chain links TRBV19 to TRBJ1-1; 8 bases are shared with TRBD1. With V trimmed by 8 bases and J by 4 bases, 6 bases remained unmatched. There are 13 residues in the CDR3. Germline V gene sequence: CDR1 LNHDA, CDR2 SQIVND (reference sequence). The CDR3 DNA reads as TGTGCCAGTCAGGGACAGGTCTTCACTGAAGCTTTCTTT. Its translation is CASQGQVFTEAFF.

The chain employs TRBV11-2 and TRBJ2-3; D possibly corresponds to TRBD2 (6 bases). From germline, CDR1 is SGHAT and CDR2 FQNNGV. V lost 2 bases and J 6 bases, leaving 18 bases between the germline ends. There are 16 residues in the CDR3. The CDR3 reads CASSLIVGSPADTQYF. The DNA of the CDR3 is TGTGCCAGCAGCTTAATCGTCGGGAGCCCCGCTGATACGCAGTATTTT.

This clone has only one observation. V usage is TRBV7-2 and J usage is TRBJ1-1; D possibly corresponds to TRBD1 (5 bases). The CDR3 contains 13 residues. The germline gives CDR1 SGHTA, CDR2 FQGNSA. The ends were cut back, 4 bases at V and 1 base at J, with 7 bases in the middle. The DNA of the CDR3 is TGTGCCAGCAGCTCGCAGGGGAACACTGAAGCTTTCTTT. The encoded protein is CASSSQGNTEAFF.

V usage is TRBV7-3 and J usage is TRBJ2-1; 9 bases align to TRBD2. Germline V lookup: CDR1 SGHTA, CDR2 FQGTGA. The CDR3 has 15 residues. Unmatched junction bases numbered 5, after V lost 4 bases and J lost 4 bases. The CDR3 DNA reads as TGTGCCAGCAGCTCCACTAGCGGGTTTTACAATGAGCAGTTCTTC. It yields the protein CASSSTSGFYNEQFF.

The chain carries TRBV5-8 and TRBJ2-4, with D perhaps matching TRBD1 or TRBD2 (5 bases each). Per the germline V gene, CDR1 is SGHTS and CDR2 is YDEGEE. Trimming removed 4 bases at V and 0 bases at J, with 11 bases between. The CDR3 contains 15 residues. The CDR3 reads CASSLRDLAKNIQYF. As DNA, the CDR3 is TGTGCCAGCAGCCTCCGGGACCTAGCCAAAAACATTCAGTACTTC.

The V call is TRBV4-3, the J call TRBJ2-7, with a weak D call TRBD2 (6 bases). CDR1 and CDR2 from the germline V gene are LGHNA and YSLEER. Trimming cost V 0 bases and J 6 bases, with 9 bases left between them. The CDR3 is made up of 13 amino acids. For the CDR3, the DNA is TGCGCCAGCAGCCAAGAGGAGGGGTTCGAGCAGTACTTC. The encoded protein is CASSQEEGFEQYF.

V gene TRBV7-2 combines with J gene TRBJ1-1; 9 positions agree with TRBD1. In germline, CDR1 is SGHTA, CDR2 FQGNSA. The V segment lost 1 base and the J segment 4 bases; nucleotides outside the gene matches: 7. This CDR3 region has 16 residues. The CDR3 DNA reads as TGTGCCAGCAGCTTAGAAGAACTGACAGGGGGCACTGAAGCTTTCTTT. Protein: CASSLEELTGGTEAFF.

The chain carries TRBV19 and TRBJ1-4; D unresolved. Germline CDR1 and CDR2: LNHDA and SQIVND (reference sequence). The length of the CDR3 is 13 residues. V was cut by 8 bases and J by 7 bases, with 14 bases left in between. The CDR3 reads CASPTVDGEKLFF. The DNA for the CDR3 is TGTGCCAGTCCAACTGTGGACGGTGAAAAACTGTTTTTT. The full variable domain, its missing parts supplied by reference TRBV19 and TRBJ1-4, is DGGITQSPKYLFRKEGQNVTLSCEQNLNHDAMYWYRQDPGQGLRLIYYSQIVNDFQKGDIAEGYSVSREKKESFPLTVTSAQKNPTAFYLCASPTVDGEKLFFGSGTQLSVL.

The chain joins TRBV30 to TRBJ2-3, with 9 bases matching TRBD2. Germline V CDR1 and CDR2: GTSNPN, SVGIG (reference sequence). The CDR3 consists of 17 residues. V trimming: 3 bases; J trimming: 0 bases; junction bases outside the gene matches: 10. The CDR3 spells CAWSPPGTSRSTDTQYF. DNA for the CDR3: TGTGCCTGGAGCCCCCCCGGGACTAGCCGTAGCACAGATACGCAGTATTTT.

The chain links TRBV5-6 to TRBJ1-3, with D possibly matching TRBD1 (6 bases). V was pared by 2 bases and J by 4 bases, with 10 bases between. The CDR3 is 14 residues long. CDR1 and CDR2 (germline): SGHDT, YYEEEE. The CDR3 region has the DNA TGTGCCAGCAGCTTACAGGGTATGGGAAACACCATATATTTT. Translating it yields CASSLQGMGNTIYF.

The chain recombines TRBV28 with TRBJ1-5; possible D gene TRBD1, 5 bases. V was clipped by 2 bases and J by 4 bases, with 15 bases between them. The CDR3 covers 16 residues. In germline, CDR1 is MDHEN, CDR2 SYDVKM. The CDR3 protein is CASSLRPGHRNQPQHF. The DNA for the CDR3 is TGTGCCAGCAGTTTAAGGCCCGGACACCGTAATCAGCCCCAGCATTTT.

In its sample, this clone was seen a few times. V gene TRBV2 combines with J gene TRBJ1-1, with D possibly TRBD1 on 5 matching bases. Trimming pared 6 bases from V and 1 base from J, leaving 12 bases between. The CDR3 consists of 14 residues. CDR1 SNHLY and CDR2 FYNNEI come from the germline V gene. CDR3 sequence reads: CASSGTEWNTEAFF. CDR3 sequence (DNA): TGTGCCAGCAGCGGGACGGAATGGAACACTGAAGCTTTCTTT.

This clone has just a few counts. This chain links TRBV27 with TRBJ1-2, with 7 bases identical to TRBD1. This CDR3 comprises 13 residues. Germline loops: CDR1 MNHEY, CDR2 SMNVEV (reference sequence). The J segment lost 4 bases and the V segment lost 3 bases, leaving 2 bases of the junction unmatched. CDR3 residues: CASSFGTAYGYTF. The DNA for the CDR3 is TGTGCCAGCAGTTTTGGGACAGCCTATGGCTACACCTTC.

CDR3 residues: CASSIQGGNTEAFF. CDR3 coding DNA: TGTGCCAGCAGTATACAGGGGGGGAACACTGAAGCTTTCTTT. The chain joins TRBV27 to TRBJ1-1; the match to TRBD1 covers 8 bases. The CDR3 contains 14 residues. Germline CDR1 reads MNHEY; CDR2 reads SMNVEV (reference sequence). V was pared by 5 bases and J by 1 base, with 3 bases of the junction left unmatched.

This clone was recorded once. The chain is built from TRBV6-1 and TRBJ1-2; D might be TRBD1 (5 bases). This CDR3 is built from 15 residues. In germline, CDR1 is MNHNS, CDR2 SASEGT. Between the trimmed V and J ends, which lost 2 bases and 6 bases, there was a span of 16 bases. CDR3 DNA sequence: TGTGCCAGCAGTGAAAACCCGACAGAAGGGGATGGCTACACCTTC. Encoded protein: CASSENPTEGDGYTF.

This clone has more than one count but fewer than ten. V gene TRBV6-5 combines with J gene TRBJ1-6, with D possibly being TRBD1 (5 bases). The CDR3 is made up of 15 amino acids. V was cut by 6 bases and J by 5 bases, with 14 bases left in between. Germline V gives CDR1 MNHEY, CDR2 SVGAGI. In nucleotides, the CDR3 is TGTGCCAGCAGAAGGTCAGAGGGGCATAATTCACCCCTCCACTTT. Its translation: CASRRSEGHNSPLHF.

The chain employs TRBV30 and TRBJ2-1; D might be TRBD1 (5 bases). Per the germline V gene, CDR1 is GTSNPN and CDR2 is SVGIG (reference sequence). V lost 5 bases to trimming and J lost 0 bases, with 8 bases between them. The CDR3 has 13 amino acids. The CDR3 reads CAWDSSSYNEQFF. Written as DNA, the CDR3 is TGTGCCTGGGACAGCAGCTCCTACAATGAGCAGTTCTTC.

This chain uses TRBV7-2 with TRBJ2-3; 7 bases are shared with TRBD2. The V gene end was trimmed by 3 bases and the J gene end by 5 bases; junction bases not matched to a gene: 8. The CDR3 totals 15 residues. Germline CDR1 is SGHTA and CDR2 is FQGNSA. CDR3 residues: CASSLSSGGRDTQYF. DNA of the CDR3: TGTGCCAGCAGCTTGTCCTCCGGGGGGAGAGATACGCAGTATTTT.

The rearrangement links TRBV4-1 to TRBJ2-1; 10 bases agree with TRBD1. CDR1 MGHRA and CDR2 YSYEKL come from the germline V gene. V shed 2 bases, J shed 2 bases, and the junction held 6 bases outside the gene matches. The CDR3 sequence is 17 residues long. This CDR3 reads CASSQNAGTGAYNEQFF. Written as DNA, the CDR3 is TGCGCCAGCAGCCAAAACGCCGGGACAGGGGCCTACAATGAGCAGTTCTTC.

The chain uses TRBV30 and TRBJ2-7; D unclear. The germline V gene encodes CDR1 GTSNPN and CDR2 SVGIG (reference sequence). The V end was cut by 5 bases, the J end by 2 bases, with 7 bases between. CDR3 length: 11 amino acids. CDR3 loop: CAWDRPYEQYF. The CDR3 coding sequence is TGTGCCTGGGACCGACCCTACGAGCAGTACTTC.

V gene TRBV7-9 combines with J gene TRBJ1-1, with 8 bases identical to TRBD1. The J segment lost 4 bases and the V segment lost 3 bases, leaving 4 bases of the junction unmatched. CDR1 is SEHNR and CDR2 is FQNEAQ in the germline V gene (reference sequence). This CDR3 comprises 14 residues. CDR3 sequence (DNA): TGTGCCAGCAGCTTCCCAGACAGGGGCACTGAAGCTTTCTTT. This sequence encodes CASSFPDRGTEAFF. Full variable domain (remainder filled in from reference TRBV7-9 and TRBJ1-1): DTGVSQNPRHKITKRGQNVTFRCDPISEHNRLYWYRQTLGQGPEFLTYFQNEAQLEKSRLLSDRFSAERPKGSFSTLEIQRTEQGDSAMYLCASSFPDRGTEAFFGQGTRLTVV.

The chain couples TRBV4-1 to TRBJ1-6; D unclear. CDR3 size: 15 residues. The germline V gene has CDR1 MGHRA and CDR2 YSYEKL. V was clipped by 0 bases and J by 7 bases, with 10 bases between them. The CDR3 reads CASSQDTSRNSPLHF. In nucleotides, the CDR3 is TGCGCCAGCAGCCAAGATACCAGCCGGAATTCACCCCTCCACTTT.

The V gene is TRBV5-5, the J gene TRBJ2-7, with 9 bases matching TRBD1. V trimming: 4 bases; J trimming: 5 bases; junction bases outside the gene matches: 4. CDR3 size: 13 residues. Germline V gene lookup returns CDR1 SGHKS and CDR2 YYEKEE (reference sequence). CDR3 nucleotides: TGTGCCAGCAGCGAGGGACAGGGCCACGAGCAGTACTTC. Translation: CASSEGQGHEQYF.

V usage is TRBV5-4 and J usage is TRBJ2-7; 9 nucleotides match TRBD1. CDR1 and CDR2 (germline): SGHNT, YYREEE (reference sequence). The CDR3 length is 16 residues. V dropped 5 bases and J dropped 3; count of bases not matched to a gene: 12. This CDR3 reads CASRAAGTGPNYEQYF. The CDR3 bases are TGTGCCAGCAGGGCGGCCGGGACAGGGCCAAACTACGAGCAGTACTTC.

The chain couples TRBV19 to TRBJ1-5, with no clear D. CDR1 and CDR2 (germline): LNHDA, SQIVND (reference sequence). The V end lost 3 bases, the J end lost 4 bases, and 7 bases lay between the germline ends. The CDR3 has 13 residues. The CDR3 here is CASSISGNQPQHF. The CDR3, as DNA: TGTGCCAGTAGTATTTCGGGGAATCAGCCCCAGCATTTT.

The V gene is TRBV2, the J gene TRBJ2-3; D unclear. The V and J ends lost 8 bases and 4 bases respectively, with 13 bases between them. Germline lookup yields CDR1 SNHLY and CDR2 FYNNEI. CDR3 length: 13 residues. The CDR3: CASRPPSPDTQYF. The CDR3 DNA reads as TGTGCCAGCCGGCCGCCGAGTCCAGATACGCAGTATTTT.

The rearrangement joins TRBV7-9 to TRBJ2-3; no reliable D call. In germline, CDR1 is SEHNR, CDR2 FQNEAQ (reference sequence). The CDR3 has 13 amino acids. Trimming shortened V by 3 bases and J by 1 base, and 5 bases separated the two germline ends. The CDR3 coding sequence is TGTGCCAGCAGCTTCGGTGGCACAGATACGCAGTATTTT. Its protein product is CASSFGGTDTQYF. The full variable domain, in which reference TRBV7-9 and TRBJ2-3 provide the parts outside the CDR3, is DTGVSQNPRHKITKRGQNVTFRCDPISEHNRLYWYRQTLGQGPEFLTYFQNEAQLEKSRLLSDRFSAERPKGSFSTLEIQRTEQGDSAMYLCASSFGGTDTQYFGPGTRLTVL.

This clone has just one count. The chain couples TRBV7-3 to TRBJ2-5; TRBD2 aligns across 8 bases. Per the germline V gene, CDR1 is SGHTA and CDR2 is FQGTGA. This CDR3 is built from 14 residues. V was pared by 5 bases and J by 4 bases, with 6 bases of the junction left unmatched. As DNA, the CDR3 is TGTGCCAGCAGCCGAATAGCGGGATTAGAGACCCAGTACTTC. It translates to CASSRIAGLETQYF.

This chain links TRBV5-1 with TRBJ2-5; D remains ambiguous. CDR3 length equals 14 residues. Trimming shortened V by 4 bases and J by 2 bases, and 12 bases separated the two germline ends. The V gene's germline CDR1 is SGHRS and CDR2 YFSETQ. As DNA, the CDR3 is TGCGCCAGCAGCCAAAGGGTTAAACAAGAGACCCAGTACTTC. Translated: CASSQRVKQETQYF. Complete variable domain (other parts from reference TRBV5-1 and TRBJ2-5): KAGVTQTPRYLIKTRGQQVTLSCSPISGHRSVSWYQQTPGQGLQFLFEYFSETQRNKGNFPGRFSGRQFSNSRSEMNVSTLELGDSALYLCASSQRVKQETQYFGPGTRLLVL.